The 15 T cell receptor beta chains in this list originate from one sample, sequenced in a study of T cells in Graves' hyperthyroidism and ophthalmopathy. The TCR beta CDR3 regions underwent amplification using RNA transcripts as the source. In the first-round RT-PCR of the TCR CDR3, the HTBI primer set was used. MiXCR, run by TCRdb on the multiplex PCR reads, gives a single entry per CDR3 protein. The sample carries 200,000 to 250,000 distinct CDR3 sequences, over 15% recorded once. Material for sequencing was blood. The receptors shown here come from a man between 50 and 59 years old with Graves' hyperthyroidism.

This rearrangement joins TRBV12-3 or TRBV12-4 to TRBJ2-5; tentatively, D is TRBD2 (6 bases). The V end was cut by 5 bases, the J end by 2 bases, with 18 bases between. The CDR3 is 16 amino acids. The DNA for the CDR3 is TGTGCCAGCAGTGATAATCATGGAGGGGAACAAGAGACCCAGTACTTC. Translating gives CASSDNHGGEQETQYF.

This clonotype was recorded at least ten times. The chain employs TRBV12-3 or TRBV12-4 and TRBJ2-7; the D is unclear. The germline V and J ends were trimmed by 5 bases and 2 bases, with 13 bases remaining between them. The CDR3 totals 14 residues. The CDR3 DNA sequence: TGTGCCAGCAGTCGGTTCAGGAGTACCTACGAGCAGTACTTC. Encoded protein: CASSRFRSTYEQYF.

There are many counts of this clonotype. The chain joins TRBV27 to TRBJ2-7; 10 bases are a match to TRBD1. This CDR3 comprises 14 residues. V dropped 4 bases and J dropped 5; count of bases not matched to a gene: 5. CDR1 MNHEY and CDR2 SMNVEV come from the germline V gene (reference sequence). The CDR3 reads CASSSGTGVNEQYF. As DNA, the CDR3 is TGTGCCAGCAGTTCCGGGACAGGGGTTAACGAGCAGTACTTC.

The sample holds many counts of this clonotype. Here the CDR3 reads CASRASGRTDTQYF. The CDR3, as DNA: TGTGCCAGCAGGGCTAGCGGGAGAACAGATACGCAGTATTTT. The chain recombines TRBV2 with TRBJ2-3; 10 bases agree with TRBD2. The germline CDR1 and CDR2 sequences are SNHLY and FYNNEI. The junction had 3 bases not matched to a gene; V was cut back by 6 bases and J by 3 bases. The CDR3 extends over 14 amino acids. The full variable domain, completed using reference TRBV2 and TRBJ2-3, is EPEVTQTPSHQVTQMGQEVILRCVPISNHLYFYWYRQILGQKVEFLVSFYNNEISEKSEIFDDQFSVERPDGSNFTLKIRSTKLEDSAMYFCASRASGRTDTQYFGPGTRLTVL.

Details on this clonotype: A read error may produce the germline difference seen at one junction end. V and J are TRBV5-1 and TRBJ1-1; D might be TRBD1 (5 bases). Germline CDR1 reads SGHRS; CDR2 reads YFSETQ. This CDR3 is 14 amino acids long. The CDR3 here is CASGLGLMNTEAFF. The DNA of the CDR3 is TGTGCCAGCGGCTTGGGACTGATGAACACTGAAGCTTTCTTT.

J is TRBJ2-2 and V is TRBV3-1, with TRBD2 as a possible D gene (6 bases). CDR3 length: 15 residues. The germline V gene has CDR1 LGHDT and CDR2 YNNKEL (reference sequence). The germline V and J ends were trimmed by 1 base and 5 bases, with 11 bases remaining between them. CDR3: CASSQVYSGTGELFF. As DNA, the CDR3 is TGTGCCAGCAGCCAAGTTTACAGCGGGACCGGGGAGCTGTTTTTT.

The chain couples TRBV5-4 to TRBJ2-6; D is possibly TRBD2 (5 bases). CDR1 is SGHNT and CDR2 is YYREEE in the germline V gene (reference sequence). The CDR3 consists of 15 residues. V was pared by 1 base and J by 3 bases, with 8 bases between. CDR3 region: CASSLQRFGANVLTF. The DNA of the CDR3 is TGTGCCAGCAGCTTGCAGCGGTTTGGGGCCAACGTCCTGACTTTC.

In this sample, this clonotype turned up many times. The chain links TRBV2 to TRBJ2-5; D gene unclear. The germline V gene has CDR1 SNHLY and CDR2 FYNNEI. The CDR3 loop spans 13 amino acids. Deletions cut 4 bases from V and 5 bases from J, with 11 bases between. As DNA, the CDR3 is TGTGCCAGCAGTGGGCAGGATGGGGAGACCCAGTACTTC. Translated, it gives CASSGQDGETQYF.

Only a few counts were recorded for this clonotype. A much larger clone lies one base from this, so it may be a read error. The chain has TRBV4-3 and TRBJ1-5; D possibly corresponds to TRBD1 (5 bases). Trimming took off 0 bases at V and 7 bases at J, with 16 bases between the two ends. The V gene's germline CDR1 is LGHNA and CDR2 YSLEER. The CDR3 contains 16 residues. Written as DNA, the CDR3 is TGCGCCAGCAGCCAAGATGTTGCCAGGGTGAGGCAGCCCCAGCATTTT. This encodes CASSQDVARVRQPQHF.

This chain uses TRBV5-1 with TRBJ2-7, with 11 nucleotides matching TRBD2. There are 16 residues in the CDR3. Germline-derived CDR1 and CDR2 are SGHRS and YFSETQ. Losses at the gene ends were 0 bases for V and 4 bases for J; bases not matched to a gene: 6. The CDR3 reads CASSLGLAGGAYEQYF. The CDR3 DNA sequence: TGCGCCAGCAGCTTGGGGCTAGCGGGAGGAGCTTACGAGCAGTACTTC.

There are many counts of this clonotype. The chain recombines TRBV5-1 with TRBJ2-5, with D perhaps matching TRBD2 (6 bases). Trimming took 0 bases from V and 3 from J, leaving 18 bases between them. This CDR3 is built from 17 residues. CDR1 is SGHRS and CDR2 is YFSETQ in the germline V gene. The CDR3 nucleotides read TGCGCCAGCAGCTTGGCCCCCGGAGGGCCGATGGAAGAGACCCAGTACTTC. Residues: CASSLAPGGPMEETQYF.

The V and J genes are TRBV13 and TRBJ1-2; D unresolved. Trimming left V 5 bases short and J 8 bases short, with 12 bases between. The CDR3 extends over 12 amino acids. The V gene's germline CDR1 is PRHDT and CDR2 FYEKMQ (reference sequence). CDR3 sequence (DNA): TGTGCCAGCAGCCGGCAGGACCGGGGCTACACCTTC. It codes for CASSRQDRGYTF.

This clonotype was detected ten times or more. The gene calls are TRBV6-1 and TRBJ2-1, with a weak D call TRBD1 (5 bases). The CDR3 has 15 residues. The V and J ends lost 3 bases and 3 bases respectively, with 12 bases between them. CDR1 MNHNS and CDR2 SASEGT come from the germline V gene. CDR3 loop: CASSDGARNYNEQFF. Written as DNA, the CDR3 is TGTGCCAGCAGTGATGGGGCCCGGAACTACAATGAGCAGTTCTTC.

The table lists this clonotype with many counts. This sequence joins TRBV6-1 and TRBJ2-1; 8 bases are shared with TRBD1. Germline-derived CDR1 and CDR2 are MNHNS and SASEGT. J lost 10 bases, V lost 5 bases, and 7 bases had no gene match. The CDR3 runs 13 residues. DNA for the CDR3: TGTGCCAGCAGTACGGACAGGGTGAGAGAGCAGTTCTTC. The encoded protein is CASSTDRVREQFF.

This clonotype was seen many times. This chain connects TRBV28 to TRBJ1-1; a possible D gene is TRBD1 (5 bases). The CDR3 is made up of 16 amino acids. Trimming removed 6 bases from V and 3 bases from J, with 20 bases in between. Looked up from germline, CDR1 is MDHEN and CDR2 is SYDVKM. The CDR3 spells CASRPPGAHGYTEAFF. CDR3 in DNA: TGTGCCAGCAGACCCCCTGGGGCACACGGATACACTGAAGCTTTCTTT.